This TCR beta chain was found in a study of cytomegalovirus exposure and HLA in healthy donors. The PCR contained 60 Vbeta and 13 Jbeta primers. Repertoires were generated with immunoSEQ multiplex PCR, while TCRdb's copy carries only in-frame clones and drops some. This repertoire includes roughly 100,000 clones. The germline V gene has CDR1 KGHSH and CDR2 LQKENI. CDR3 length: 16 amino acids. The ends lost 1 base at V and 6 bases at J; junction bases unmatched: 8. Sequencing was carried out using PBMCs. The chain combines TRBV18 with TRBJ2-2; 7 positions agree with TRBD1. This receptor was taken from a man aged 35-49 years in good health and CMV-seronegative. This CDR3 reads CASSPRQGDGSGELFF. The CDR3 DNA sequence: TGTGCCAGCTCACCACGGCAGGGGGACGGGTCCGGGGAGCTGTTTTTT.